The clone carrying this T cell receptor beta chain was counted a few times. Its target is unknown. From germline, CDR1 is SQVTM and CDR2 ANQGSEA. With 7 bases removed from V and 8 bases from J, the gap between germline ends came to 20 bases. This CDR3 region has 14 residues. This specimen belongs to a study of T cell repertoires in cytomegalovirus infection. Study-wide background: Both CMV infection and a matching HLA type were indicated by public TCR beta signatures. Study-level results: Predominance within the ex vivo response was attributable to HLA-C-restricted CMV-specific TCR beta clonotypes. Frequencies of public TCR beta families were cumulated, and this identified carriers of CMV plus the relevant HLA.

A single record per CDR3 protein comes from TCRdb applying MiXCR to the reads. The table lists 130,000 or so distinct CDR3 sequences, about 6% of them singletons. The sample taken for sequencing was PBMCs. The chain recombines TRBV29-1 with TRBJ1-4; perhaps TRBD1 as D (5 bases). This receptor was taken from a human donor in good health (CMV status not recorded). Some clones in this sample may be carry-over from other donors' samples. The CDR3: CSAAGGSGSEKLFF. In DNA, the CDR3 is TGCAGCGCGGCGGGGGGGTCAGGGAGCGAAAAACTGTTTTTT.